A selection of T cell receptor beta chains follows, all from one sample in a study of blood T cell repertoires in COVID-19. The repertoire was sequenced with immunoSEQ multiplex PCR; TCRdb's copy has only in-frame clones and lacks some. The sample has about 250,000 clones; roughly 85% are singletons. The sequencing sample was made of peripheral blood. These receptor sequences come from a man aged 50 or older with active or convalescent COVID-19. CDR3s include the opening cysteine and the closing phenylalanine or tryptophan. A D gene is named only where the DNA matches it firmly. The size entry is marked missing in some rows and otherwise reads once, few, many or a size class.

TRBD1,NA,TRBV11-3,TRBJ1-2,CASSLDQRHRGVGYTF,TGTGCCAGCAGCTTAGATCAGAGGCACAGGGGAGTTGGCTACACCTTC
NA,NA,TRBV4-1,TRBJ1-3,CASSQGRRLPSSGNTIYF,TGCGCCAGCAGCCAAGGGAGGAGACTTCCGAGCTCTGGAAACACCATATATTTT
NA,few,TRBV5-6,TRBJ1-5,CASSSLAAVNQPQHF,TGTGCCAGCAGCTCCCTGGCGGCAGTCAATCAGCCCCAGCATTTT
TRBD2,medium-sized,TRBV5-8,TRBJ2-7,CASSPTSGEIITGEQYF,TGTGCCAGCAGCCCGACTAGCGGGGAGATCATAACGGGGGAGCAGTACTTC
NA,NA,TRBV3-1/TRBV3-2,TRBJ2-6,CASSPFGAGANVLTF,TGTGCCAGCAGCCCCTTCGGGGCTGGGGCCAACGTCCTGACTTTC
NA,NA,TRBV9,TRBJ2-5,CASSQGPGGWSVETQYF,TGTGCCAGCAGCCAGGGGCCGGGGGGCTGGAGTGTGGAGACCCAGTACTTC
NA,few,TRBV29-1,TRBJ1-2,CSVEGREEDTNYGYTF,TGCAGCGTTGAAGGCCGGGAGGAAGATACTAACTATGGCTACACCTTC
NA,few,TRBV5-1,TRBJ2-7,CASSLSGVPAYEQYF,TGCGCCAGCAGCTTGTCGGGGGTACCCGCCTACGAGCAGTACTTC
NA,NA,TRBV5-6,TRBJ2-4,CASSVSSGVIAKNIQYF,TGTGCCAGCAGCGTGAGTTCTGGAGTAATAGCCAAAAACATTCAGTACTTC
TRBD2,NA,TRBV28,TRBJ2-5,CASSSPGTSEQETQYF,TGTGCCAGCAGTTCACCCGGGACTAGCGAACAAGAGACCCAGTACTTC
TRBD2,NA,TRBV19,TRBJ2-1,CASSYGRREGEQFF,TGTGCCAGTTCGTACGGGAGGAGGGAAGGTGAGCAGTTCTTC
TRBD1,NA,TRBV2,TRBJ2-7,CASRGTVHGEQYF,TGTGCCAGCAGGGGGACAGTCCATGGCGAGCAGTACTTC
NA,NA,TRBV7-8,TRBJ2-4,CASSPRTGTTKNIQYF,TGTGCCAGCAGCCCTAGGACAGGGACTACCAAAAACATTCAGTACTTC
TRBD1,NA,TRBV19,TRBJ2-2,CASVKQGKTGELFF,TGTGCCAGTGTTAAACAGGGGAAGACCGGGGAGCTGTTTTTT
TRBD1,NA,TRBV18,TRBJ2-5,CASSDGTGRGETQYF,TGTGCCAGCTCCGATGGGACAGGGAGAGGGGAGACCCAGTACTTC
TRBD2,NA,TRBV3-1/TRBV3-2,TRBJ2-1,CASSPDLGTSGYNEQFF,TGTGCCAGCAGCCCCGACCTCGGGACTAGCGGGTACAATGAGCAGTTCTTC
NA,NA,TRBV6-2/TRBV6-3,TRBJ1-6,CASSSGRAYNSPLHF,TGTGCCAGCAGCTCCGGCAGGGCCTATAATTCACCCCTCCACTTT
TRBD1,NA,TRBV19,TRBJ1-5,CASSISQGARSNQPQHF,TGTGCCAGTAGTATATCCCAGGGGGCGCGGAGCAATCAGCCCCAGCATTTT
NA,NA,TRBV10-3,TRBJ1-6,CAIRSSVRNSPLHF,TGTGCCATCAGGAGCTCGGTCCGAAATTCACCCCTCCACTTT
NA,NA,TRBV3-1/TRBV3-2,TRBJ1-1,CASSQELRTEAFF,TGTGCCAGCAGCCAAGAGCTCAGGACAGAAGCTTTCTTT
TRBD2,once,TRBV2,TRBJ2-7,CASNPGGGRYEQYF,TGTGCCAGCAACCCCGGGGGGGGAAGGTACGAGCAGTACTTC
NA,NA,TRBV5-1,TRBJ1-3,CASSLGGSANSGNTIYF,TGCGCCAGCAGCTTGGGTGGCAGCGCAAACTCTGGAAACACCATATATTTT
TRBD1,NA,TRBV19,TRBJ1-6,CASGHRGSGTYNSPLHF,TGTGCCAGTGGCCACAGGGGCTCCGGGACCTATAATTCACCCCTCCACTTT
NA,NA,TRBV27,TRBJ2-5,CASSLSLYGAQYF,TGTGCCAGCAGTTTATCCCTATACGGGGCCCAGTACTTC
NA,NA,TRBV18,TRBJ2-3,CASSQTSGSQDTQYF,TGTGCCAGCTCCCAGACTAGTGGGTCTCAAGATACGCAGTATTTT
TRBD2,once,TRBV9,TRBJ2-7,CASSEPGLAGATRKLYEQYF,TGTGCCAGCAGCGAACCGGGACTAGCGGGAGCTACCAGAAAGCTGTACGAGCAGTACTTC
TRBD2,NA,TRBV9,TRBJ2-1,CASSVRDSGGNEQFF,TGTGCCAGCAGCGTAAGGGACTCGGGGGGCAATGAGCAGTTCTTC
NA,NA,TRBV18,TRBJ2-2,CASSPPLSGLDTGELFF,TGTGCCAGCTCACCACCCCTCTCTGGGCTGGACACCGGGGAGCTGTTTTTT
NA,NA,TRBV19,TRBJ1-1,CASSIDLRGTEAFF,TGTGCCAGTAGTATAGACTTAAGAGGCACTGAAGCTTTCTTT
NA,NA,TRBV30,TRBJ1-5,CAWSPLGQGDQPQHF,TGTGCCTGGAGTCCCCTGGGCCAGGGTGATCAGCCCCAGCATTTT
NA,NA,TRBV3-1/TRBV3-2,TRBJ2-5,CASSQGGQGETQYF,TGTGCCAGCAGCCAAGGTGGGCAGGGGGAGACCCAGTACTTC
TRBD1,NA,TRBV18,TRBJ1-1,CASSPREVYRGFF,TGTGCCAGCTCACCACGGGAGGTCTACAGGGGTTTCTTT
NA,NA,TRBV18,TRBJ2-2,CASSPPPRDIPYYSNTGELFF,TGTGCCAGCTCACCACCTCCCCGGGACATCCCGTATTATTCGAACACCGGGGAGCTGTTTTTT